The clone carrying this T cell receptor beta chain has ten or more counts. The data derive from a study of CD8 T cells in ankylosing spondylitis. TCRdb processed the 5' RACE reads anew with MiXCR; each CDR3 protein has one entry. The table includes about 240,000 distinct CDR3 sequences, 8% to 9.5% detected once. Per the germline V gene, CDR1 is KGHDR and CDR2 is SFDVKD. Trimming shortened V by 2 bases and J by 0 bases, and 4 bases separated the two germline ends. CDR3 length: 14 amino acids. Sequenced: blood, either unsorted or a sorted T cell fraction (not recorded which). The genes are TRBV24-1 and TRBJ1-5; the D is unclear. The clonotype originates from a male donor with ankylosing spondylitis or in good health (not recorded which). In DNA, the CDR3 is TGTGCCACCAGTGATTATAATAGCAATCAGCCCCAGCATTTT. Amino acids: CATSDYNSNQPQHF.